Detailed here is one T cell receptor beta chain. No antigen is known for it. This is likely a read error, given that the CDR3 carries no conserved phenylalanine or tryptophan at its end. The template was RNA from unsorted bulk tissue. Chemotherapy-naive patients with new lung cancer underwent thoracic surgery in China, August–late 2014. V was trimmed by 2 bases and J by 5 bases, leaving 16 bases between them. CDR1 and CDR2 (germline): SGHNT, YYREEE (reference sequence). This CDR3 is built from 15 residues. TCRbeta libraries were built with three rounds of nested PCR, modified from ARM-PCR. MiXCR was run by TCRdb on the multiplex PCR reads, yielding one entry per CDR3 protein. The table includes tens of thousands of distinct CDR3 sequences, less than 80% detected once. The data were taken from a study of tumor and adjacent non-tumor tissue in lung cancer. As for the study in general: Histology: 12 adenocarcinoma, a couple of squamous cell carcinoma, 1 small cell lung cancer.

Findings and caveats of the study: TCR diversity was significantly greater in tumor than normal lung tissue. Shorter survival was associated with higher TCR diversity in tumors.

The sequenced material came from lung tumor tissue. The TCR was taken from a man aged 60-69 years with non-small cell lung cancer. The gene calls are TRBV5-4 and TRBJ2-5; possible D gene TRBD1, 6 bases. The CDR3: CASSFVAGAHETQYL. The DNA of the CDR3 is TGTGCCAGCAGCTTCGTGGCAGGGGCACATGAGACCCAGTACCTC.